A selection of T cell receptor beta chains follows, all from one sample in a study of blood T cell repertoires in COVID-19. TCRdb keeps only in-frame clones here, not all; method: immunoSEQ multiplex PCR. The table includes about 170,000 clones, roughly 83% detected once. Input material: peripheral blood. These receptors originate from a man between 18 and 35 years old with active or convalescent COVID-19. The CDR3 runs from the conserved cysteine through the conserved F or W. A D gene is named only where the DNA matches it firmly. Some rows mark clone size as missing; the rest say once, few, many or name a class of expanded clone.

d_call	v_call	clone_size	cdr3_length	j_call	cdr3_nt	cdr3_aa
NA	TRBV7-8	few	14	TRBJ2-1	TGTGCCAGCAGCTTTTCGGAGACAGGAAATGAGCAGTTCTTC	CASSFSETGNEQFF
NA	TRBV2	few	16	TRBJ1-3	TGTGCCAGCAGTCAAAGGCCCTTCAGGGGTGGAAACACCATATATTTT	CASSQRPFRGGNTIYF
TRBD1	TRBV5-1	NA	20	TRBJ2-2	TGCGCCAGCACCTTTGGATTGGGATCCAACCCAGGGGGGAACACCGGGGAGCTGTTTTTT	CASTFGLGSNPGGNTGELFF
TRBD2	TRBV7-3	NA	15	TRBJ2-1	TGTGCCAGCAGCTTTAGCGGGGCATCCTACAATGAGCAGTTCTTC	CASSFSGASYNEQFF
TRBD1	TRBV19	NA	15	TRBJ2-5	TGTGCCAGTAGAGCTGACAGGGGTAAACAAGAGACCCAGTACTTC	CASRADRGKQETQYF
NA	TRBV12-5	NA	16	TRBJ1-6	TGTGCTAGTGCCCCTGTTGGCTGGGGAGGTAATTCACCCCTCCACTTT	CASAPVGWGGNSPLHF
TRBD1	TRBV15	NA	13	TRBJ2-3	TGTGCCACCAGCATATGGACAGGAGATACGCAGTATTTT	CATSIWTGDTQYF
TRBD1	TRBV7-9	NA	14	TRBJ1-6	TGTGCCAGCAGCGGGACAGGGCCGACATCACCCCTCCACTTT	CASSGTGPTSPLHF
NA	TRBV5-1	NA	14	TRBJ1-2	TGCGCCAGCAGCTTGGACGGGGTTAACTATGGCTACACCTTC	CASSLDGVNYGYTF
NA	TRBV6-5	NA	14	TRBJ1-5	TGTGCCAGCACGACAGTCAATAGCAATCAGCCCCAGCATTTT	CASTTVNSNQPQHF
TRBD1	TRBV2	once	13	TRBJ1-2	TGTGCCAGCAGGACAGGGGGCAGGTATGGCTACACCTTC	CASRTGGRYGYTF
NA	TRBV2	NA	14	TRBJ1-3	TGTGCCAGCAGCCCGAGTACAGGGGGAAACACCATATATTTT	CASSPSTGGNTIYF
TRBD1	TRBV6-5	NA	15	TRBJ1-1	TGTGCCAGCAGCCAACGGACAGGGGGCCGGATTGAAGCTTTCTTT	CASSQRTGGRIEAFF
NA	TRBV3-1/TRBV3-2	NA	16	TRBJ1-3	TGTGCCAGCAGCCAAGCGGTCCCAGGGACAGGAAACACCATATATTTT	CASSQAVPGTGNTIYF
TRBD1	TRBV2	once	14	TRBJ2-2	TGTGCCAGCATGGGGACAGGGAAAACCGGGGAGCTGTTTTTT	CASMGTGKTGELFF
TRBD1	TRBV15	NA	19	TRBJ1-5	TGTGCCACCAGCAGAGGGACCAACAGGGGACTGGCAAGCAATCAGCCCCAGCATTTT	CATSRGTNRGLASNQPQHF
NA	TRBV11-2	NA	13	TRBJ1-2	TGTGCCAGCAGCTTAGTCAGGGACTCTGGCTACACCTTC	CASSLVRDSGYTF
TRBD1	TRBV5-1	NA	15	TRBJ1-2	TGCGCCAGCAGCCCCATGGGGGACAGATTCTATGGCTACACCTTC	CASSPMGDRFYGYTF
NA	TRBV5-1	NA	14	TRBJ1-1	TGCGCCAGCAGCTTGTCCCAGGCTGACACTGAAGCTTTCTTT	CASSLSQADTEAFF
NA	TRBV5-1	NA	16	TRBJ1-6	TGCGCCAGCAGCTTGACGGGGAGCTCCTATAATTCACCCCTCCACTTT	CASSLTGSSYNSPLHF
NA	TRBV7-2	once	16	TRBJ2-5	TGTGCCAGCAGCCCCCTCGTGACTAGGAGACAAGAGACCCAGTACTTC	CASSPLVTRRQETQYF
TRBD2	TRBV19	NA	14	TRBJ2-1	TGTGCCAGTAGTCGGAGACTAGCGTTCTATGAGCAGTTCTTC	CASSRRLAFYEQFF
TRBD1	TRBV2	NA	13	TRBJ1-2	TGTGCCAGCAGTCAACAGGGGGAAGGTGGCTACACCTTC	CASSQQGEGGYTF
NA	TRBV14	NA	18	TRBJ2-5	TGTGCCAGCAGCCAAGATTTGCTAAGCAGCGGTGGGCAAGAGACCCAGTACTTC	CASSQDLLSSGGQETQYF
TRBD2	TRBV6-4	NA	14	TRBJ2-1	TGTGCCAGCAGTGAGTCGGGAGGGGTCGATGAGCAGTTCTTC	CASSESGGVDEQFF
NA	TRBV6-5	NA	11	TRBJ1-4	TGTGCCACAGGGTTTAATGAAAAACTGTTTTTT	CATGFNEKLFF
TRBD1	TRBV6-5	few	14	TRBJ1-5	TGTGCCAGCAGTAGACAGGGAGGCAATCAGCCCCAGCATTTT	CASSRQGGNQPQHF
TRBD1	TRBV7-9	NA	14	TRBJ1-1	TGTGCCAGCAGCTCGGGGACAGATAACACTGAAGCTTTCTTT	CASSSGTDNTEAFF
NA	TRBV15	NA	17	TRBJ2-2	TGTGCCACCAGCAGAACTCCCGGGACAACATTCACCGGGGAGCTGTTTTTT	CATSRTPGTTFTGELFF
TRBD2	TRBV10-3	NA	14	TRBJ2-1	TGTGCCATCAAAGGGTTCCTAGCGGGAGATATGGAGTTCTTC	CAIKGFLAGDMEFF
NA	TRBV11-2	NA	15	TRBJ2-7	TGTGCCAGCAGCGGTAGATACGCCACGGGATACGAGCAGTACTTC	CASSGRYATGYEQYF
NA	TRBV11-2	NA	17	TRBJ2-1	TGTGCCAGCAGCACTCGACAGGCCCTAAGCTCCTACAATGAGCAGTTCTTC	CASSTRQALSSYNEQFF
NA	TRBV4-1	few	17	TRBJ2-6	TGCGCCAGCAGCCAAGAACAGGGAGCTTCTGGGGCCAACGTCCTGACTTTC	CASSQEQGASGANVLTF
TRBD1	TRBV27	NA	13	TRBJ1-2	TGTGCCAGCAGACTACAGGGGAGCTATGGCTACACCTTC	CASRLQGSYGYTF